Presented here are 16 T cell receptor beta chains from one specimen sequenced in a study of control samples from healthy donors and cancer patients. The table came from immunoSEQ multiplex PCR; TCRdb's copy has only in-frame clones and leaves some out. The profile shows roughly 120,000 clones, 80% to 90% of them singletons. Material for sequencing was PBMCs. These receptors all come from a woman aged 45 to 65 with colorectal cancer.

The J gene is TRBJ2-5, the V gene TRBV29-1, with D unresolved. This CDR3 spans 12 amino acids. Germline V gives CDR1 SQVTM, CDR2 ANQGSEA. V shed 6 bases and J shed 0 bases, with 8 bases lying between them. The CDR3 bases are TGCAGCGTCGAGTTGTACCAAGAGACCCAGTACTTC. Its translation is CSVELYQETQYF.

This clone was recorded at least ten times. V gene TRBV28 combines with J gene TRBJ2-2; D uncertain. The germline V gene has CDR1 MDHEN and CDR2 SYDVKM. There are 14 residues in the CDR3. The ends were cut back, 2 bases at V and 1 base at J, with 5 bases in the middle. CDR3 protein: CASSLAENTGELFF. CDR3 nucleotides: TGTGCCAGCAGTTTAGCTGAGAACACCGGGGAGCTGTTTTTT.

The gene calls are TRBV12-5 and TRBJ2-1; TRBD1 agrees at 9 bases. Trimming at V came to 0 bases and at J to 8 bases, leaving 11 bases not matched to a gene. The CDR3 is made up of 17 amino acids. Germline V lookup: CDR1 LGHNT, CDR2 FRNRAP. The CDR3 protein is CASGLVPTGGNSYEQFF. The CDR3 DNA reads TGTGCTAGTGGTTTGGTACCGACAGGGGGAAACAGCTATGAGCAGTTCTTC. Full variable domain (outside the CDR3, taken from reference TRBV12-5 and TRBJ2-1): DARVTQTPRHKVTEMGQEVTMRCQPILGHNTVFWYRQTMMQGLELLAYFRNRAPLDDSGMPKDRFSAEMPDATLATLKIQPSEPRDSAVYFCASGLVPTGGNSYEQFFGPGTRLTVL.

The V and J genes are TRBV5-5 and TRBJ2-3, with D uncertain. Germline lookup yields CDR1 SGHKS and CDR2 YYEKEE (reference sequence). The CDR3 spans 15 residues. With 5 bases removed from V and 1 base from J, the gap between germline ends came to 14 bases. Written as DNA, the CDR3 is TGTGCCAGCAGACCTAACCCGTCCCGCACAGATACGCAGTATTTT. It codes for CASRPNPSRTDTQYF.

The V gene is TRBV30, the J gene TRBJ2-5, with TRBD1 matching 12 bases. Germline V gene sequence: CDR1 GTSNPN, CDR2 SVGIG (reference sequence). The CDR3 spans 19 residues. V lost 2 bases to trimming and J lost 5 bases; unmatched junction nucleotides: 18. The CDR3 DNA follows: TGTGCCTGGAGTACGGGACAGGGGGCGGTACTTTTTCCTCGGGAGACCCAGTACTTC. Translating gives CAWSTGQGAVLFPRETQYF.

The V call is TRBV28, the J call TRBJ1-1; the D is unclear. Germline V lookup: CDR1 MDHEN, CDR2 SYDVKM. The V and J ends lost 3 bases and 8 bases respectively, with 7 bases between them. There are 11 residues in the CDR3. The CDR3 sequence is CASSFLQEAFF. For the CDR3, the DNA is TGTGCCAGCAGTTTCCTTCAGGAAGCTTTCTTT.

V and J are TRBV30 and TRBJ1-4; D possibly corresponds to TRBD1 (6 bases). Between the trimmed V and J ends, which lost 0 bases and 10 bases, there was a span of 12 bases. The CDR3 is 13 residues long. Looked up from germline, CDR1 is GTSNPN and CDR2 is SVGIG (reference sequence). This CDR3 is CAWSVQGTGKLFF. The DNA of the CDR3 is TGTGCCTGGAGTGTACAGGGCACGGGAAAACTGTTTTTT.

The chain joins TRBV2 to TRBJ2-1, with D possibly TRBD1 on 6 matching bases. V gave up 7 bases and J gave up 11 bases, with 18 bases separating them. CDR1 is SNHLY, CDR2 FYNNEI, per germline. This CDR3 region has 13 residues. CDR3 sequence (DNA): TGTGCCAGCATCGAGACAGGTACAATGAAGCAGTTCTTC. It translates to CASIETGTMKQFF.

Here the CDR3 reads CASSPLSGGGPYEQYF. In nucleotides, the CDR3 is TGTGCCAGCAGTCCCTTGAGTGGCGGGGGCCCCTACGAGCAGTACTTC. The rearrangement links TRBV27 to TRBJ2-7, with D possibly matching TRBD2 (7 bases). The V gene lost 5 bases and the J gene lost 2 bases, with 19 bases spanning the gap. Germline CDR1 and CDR2: MNHEY and SMNVEV (reference sequence). This CDR3 comprises 16 residues.

This clone turned up a few times. V is TRBV10-3 and J is TRBJ2-3; 7 bases align to TRBD1. The CDR3 covers 15 residues. After removal of 0 bases from V and 4 bases from J, the junction contained 4 bases not matched to a gene. The germline V gene encodes CDR1 ENHRY and CDR2 SYGVKD. The CDR3 sequence: CAISESRQGADTQYF. The DNA for the CDR3 is TGTGCCATCAGTGAGTCGAGACAGGGAGCAGATACGCAGTATTTT.

The J gene is TRBJ2-4, the V gene TRBV2, with 7 bases fitting TRBD1. Trimming at V came to 5 bases and at J to 8 bases, leaving 6 bases not matched to a gene. The CDR3 runs 13 residues. CDR1 and CDR2 from the germline V gene are SNHLY and FYNNEI. This chain's CDR3 is CASSPTGDYIQYF. CDR3 DNA sequence: TGTGCCAGCAGTCCAACAGGGGATTACATTCAGTACTTC.

This clone was observed once. The genes are TRBV5-1 and TRBJ2-2; D may be TRBD1 (6 bases). CDR3 size: 17 residues. From germline, CDR1 is SGHRS and CDR2 YFSETQ. The V end lost 4 bases, the J end lost 2 bases, and 18 bases lay between the germline ends. CDR3 sequence: CASSPLGARGNTGELFF. CDR3 coding DNA: TGCGCCAGCAGCCCCCTGGGCGCCAGGGGAAACACCGGGGAGCTGTTTTTT.

This clone came up once. The gene calls are TRBV30 and TRBJ2-3, with D uncertain. V was trimmed by 2 bases and J by 6 bases, leaving 12 bases between them. Looked up from germline, CDR1 is GTSNPN and CDR2 is SVGIG (reference sequence). The CDR3 consists of 13 residues. The CDR3 coding sequence is TGTGCCTGGAGTACTGGGAATGAGGATACGCAGTATTTT. Its translation is CAWSTGNEDTQYF.

The chain combines TRBV2 with TRBJ2-7; 8 nucleotides agree with TRBD1. Trimming removed 5 bases from V and 1 base from J; junction bases left unmatched: 4. CDR3 length equals 14 residues. From germline, CDR1 is SNHLY and CDR2 FYNNEI. DNA of the CDR3: TGTGCCAGCAGTACCAGGGGGCTTTCCTACGAGCAGTACTTC. It codes for CASSTRGLSYEQYF.

CDR3 nucleotides: TGTGCCAGCAGCCCAAACCCCTCCTACAATGAGCAGTTCTTC. Translated: CASSPNPSYNEQFF. The rearrangement links TRBV7-8 to TRBJ2-1; D is undetermined. The CDR3 has 14 residues. Trimming removed 5 bases at V and 0 bases at J, with 8 bases between. Germline V gene data show CDR1 as SGHVS and CDR2 as FQNEAQ.

This clone is a singleton in its sample. V usage is TRBV11-2 and J usage is TRBJ1-4, with D maybe TRBD1 (5 bases). Germline CDR1 and CDR2: SGHAT and FQNNGV. The CDR3 runs to 15 residues. V dropped 2 bases and J dropped 7 bases, with 14 bases sitting between them. CDR3: CASSLISVGTEKLFF. CDR3 nucleotide sequence: TGTGCCAGCAGCTTAATTTCGGTGGGGACTGAAAAACTGTTTTTT.